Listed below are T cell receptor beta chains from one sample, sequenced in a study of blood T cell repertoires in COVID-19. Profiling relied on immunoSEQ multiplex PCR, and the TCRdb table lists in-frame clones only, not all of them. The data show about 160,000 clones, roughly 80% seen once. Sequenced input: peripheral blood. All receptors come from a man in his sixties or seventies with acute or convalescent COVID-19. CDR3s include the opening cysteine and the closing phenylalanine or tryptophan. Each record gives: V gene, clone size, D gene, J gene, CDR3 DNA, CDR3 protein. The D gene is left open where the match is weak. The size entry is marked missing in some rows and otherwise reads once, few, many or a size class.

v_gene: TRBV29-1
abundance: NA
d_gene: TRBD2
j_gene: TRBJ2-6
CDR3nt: TGCAGCGTCGGGCCCGGAGCGGGGTCCGGGGCCAACGTCCTGACTTTC
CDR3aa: CSVGPGAGSGANVLTF

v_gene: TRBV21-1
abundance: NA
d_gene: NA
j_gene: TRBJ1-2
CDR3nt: TGTGCCAGCAGCAAAAACAGGGGAGACTATGGCTACACCTTC
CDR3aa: CASSKNRGDYGYTF

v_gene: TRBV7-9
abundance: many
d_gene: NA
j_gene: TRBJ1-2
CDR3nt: TGTGCCAGCAGCCTAGGGGGGCTGGATGGCTACACCTTC
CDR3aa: CASSLGGLDGYTF

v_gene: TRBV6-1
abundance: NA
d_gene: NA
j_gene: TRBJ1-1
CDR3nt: TGTGCCAGCAGTGAACGGTCGCAGAACACTGAAGCTTTCTTT
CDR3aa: CASSERSQNTEAFF

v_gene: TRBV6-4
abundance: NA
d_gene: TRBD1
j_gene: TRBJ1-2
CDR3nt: TGTGCCAGCAGTGCCCTAGGGACAGGGAATTTTGGCTATGGCTACACCTTC
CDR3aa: CASSALGTGNFGYGYTF

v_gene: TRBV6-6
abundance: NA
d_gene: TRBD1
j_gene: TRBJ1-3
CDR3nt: TGTGCCAGCAGTTACTCGACAGGGGGTGGAAACACCATATATTTT
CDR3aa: CASSYSTGGGNTIYF

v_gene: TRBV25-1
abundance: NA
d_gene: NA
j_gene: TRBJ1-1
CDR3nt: TGTGCCAGCAGTGAATTAGATGGGGCCACTGAAGCTTTCTTT
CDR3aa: CASSELDGATEAFF

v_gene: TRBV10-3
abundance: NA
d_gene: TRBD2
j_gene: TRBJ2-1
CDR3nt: TGTGCCATCAGTGAACTTAGCGGGAGTTATGAGCAGTTCTTC
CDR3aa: CAISELSGSYEQFF

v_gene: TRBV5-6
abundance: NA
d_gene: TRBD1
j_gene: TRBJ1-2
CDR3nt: TGTGCCAGCAACTCCATATCTGGGACAGGGGACTATGGCTACACCTTC
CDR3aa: CASNSISGTGDYGYTF

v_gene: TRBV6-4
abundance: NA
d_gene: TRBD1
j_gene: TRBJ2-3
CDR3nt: TGTGCCAGCAGTGACTCTAGGGCAGGGGGAACAGATACGCAGTATTTT
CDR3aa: CASSDSRAGGTDTQYF

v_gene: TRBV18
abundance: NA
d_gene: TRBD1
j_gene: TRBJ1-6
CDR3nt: TGTGCCAGCTCACCAGGACCGGGACAGGACTCCTATAATTCACCCCTCCACTTT
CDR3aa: CASSPGPGQDSYNSPLHF

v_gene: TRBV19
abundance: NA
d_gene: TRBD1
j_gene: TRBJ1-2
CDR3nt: TGTGCCAGTAGTATAGACGGGACAGGGCGGTATGGCTACACCTTC
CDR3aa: CASSIDGTGRYGYTF

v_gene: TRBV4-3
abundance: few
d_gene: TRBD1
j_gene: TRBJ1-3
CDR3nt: TGCGCCAGCAGCCAAGGACAGGGGTCAGGAAACACCATATATTTT
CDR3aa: CASSQGQGSGNTIYF

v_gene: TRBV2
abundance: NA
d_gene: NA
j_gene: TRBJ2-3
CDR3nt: TGTGCCAGCCCCAGGGCCAGGGGCACAGATACGCAGTATTTT
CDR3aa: CASPRARGTDTQYF

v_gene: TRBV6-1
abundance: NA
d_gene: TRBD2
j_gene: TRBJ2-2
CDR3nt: TGTGCCAGCAGTGAGGCTAGCGGGGGATACACCGGGGAGCTGTTTTTT
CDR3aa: CASSEASGGYTGELFF

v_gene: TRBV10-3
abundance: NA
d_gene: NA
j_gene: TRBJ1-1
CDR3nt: TGTGCCATCAGTGAGCTCGGGACAACTGAAGCTTTCTTT
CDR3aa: CAISELGTTEAFF

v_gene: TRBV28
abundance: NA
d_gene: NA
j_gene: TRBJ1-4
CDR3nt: TGTGCCAGCAGTTCCCACAGGGTTCCTAATGAAAAACTGTTTTTT
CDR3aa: CASSSHRVPNEKLFF

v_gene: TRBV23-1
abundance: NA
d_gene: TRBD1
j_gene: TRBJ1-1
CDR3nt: TGCGCCAGCAGTCTGTGGGGGACAGGGGGTCCCATGAACACTGAAGCTTTCTTT
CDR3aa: CASSLWGTGGPMNTEAFF

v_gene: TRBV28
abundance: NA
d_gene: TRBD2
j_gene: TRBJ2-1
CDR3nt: TGTGCCAGCAGTTTACGGGGCGGGAGCGTCGACAATGAGCAGTTCTTC
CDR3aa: CASSLRGGSVDNEQFF

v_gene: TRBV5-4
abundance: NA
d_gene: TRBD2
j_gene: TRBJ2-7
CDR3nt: TGTGCCAGCAGCATTGGGACTAGCGGGGGCTACGAGCAGTACTTC
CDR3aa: CASSIGTSGGYEQYF

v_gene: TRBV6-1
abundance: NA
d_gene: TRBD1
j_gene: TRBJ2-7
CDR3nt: TGTGCCAGCAGTGACCCGGGACAGGGGGGCTCCTACGAGCAGTACTTC
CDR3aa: CASSDPGQGGSYEQYF

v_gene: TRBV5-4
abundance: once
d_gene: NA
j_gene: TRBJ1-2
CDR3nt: TGTGCCAGCAGCTTGTTTACGGGGACAACAGTCGGCTACACCTTC
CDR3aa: CASSLFTGTTVGYTF

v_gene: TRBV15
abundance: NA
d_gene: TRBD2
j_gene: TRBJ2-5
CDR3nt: TGTGCCACCAGCAGAGATACCAGCGGGGGGGAGACCCAGTACTTC
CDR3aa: CATSRDTSGGETQYF

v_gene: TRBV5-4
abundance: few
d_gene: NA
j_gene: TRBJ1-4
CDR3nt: TGTGCCAGCAGCTTGGAGTTCGCGGGAAAGGTTTTTTTT
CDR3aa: CASSLEFAGKVFF

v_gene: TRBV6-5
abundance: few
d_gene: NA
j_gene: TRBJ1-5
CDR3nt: TGTGCCAGCGAATCGACTTTCGGCAATCAGCCCCAGCATTTT
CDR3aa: CASESTFGNQPQHF

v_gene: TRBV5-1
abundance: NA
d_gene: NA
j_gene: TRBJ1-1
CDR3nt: TGCGCCAGCAGCTTTCAGGGGCAGAACACTGAAGCTTTCTTT
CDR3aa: CASSFQGQNTEAFF

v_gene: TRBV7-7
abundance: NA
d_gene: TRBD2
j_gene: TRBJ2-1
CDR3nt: TGTGCTAGCAGCCCCCTTTATAGCGGGAGGGGAAATGAGCAGTTCTTC
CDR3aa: CASSPLYSGRGNEQFF

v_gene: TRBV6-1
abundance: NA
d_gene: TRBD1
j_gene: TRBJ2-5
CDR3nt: TGTGCCAGCAGTGAACAGACAGGGAGAGGCGAGACCCAGTACTTC
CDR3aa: CASSEQTGRGETQYF

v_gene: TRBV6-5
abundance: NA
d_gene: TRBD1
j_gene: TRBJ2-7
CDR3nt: TGTGCCAGCAGCGTAGGGACAGGGGGGTCCTACGAGCAGTACTTC
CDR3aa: CASSVGTGGSYEQYF

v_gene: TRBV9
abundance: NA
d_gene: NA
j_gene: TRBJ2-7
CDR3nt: TGTGCCAGCAGCGCGACCTCGGGGGTGGGCCTCGGGTACGAGCAGTACTTC
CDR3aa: CASSATSGVGLGYEQYF

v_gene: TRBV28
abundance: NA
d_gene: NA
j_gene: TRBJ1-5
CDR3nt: TGTGCCAGCAGTTGGGGAGTCGGGGGCAATCAGCCCCAGCATTTT
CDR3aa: CASSWGVGGNQPQHF

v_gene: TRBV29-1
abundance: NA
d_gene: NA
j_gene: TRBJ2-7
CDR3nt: TGCAGCGTTGGTACACAGGTGGGTCTCGAGCAGTACTTC
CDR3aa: CSVGTQVGLEQYF

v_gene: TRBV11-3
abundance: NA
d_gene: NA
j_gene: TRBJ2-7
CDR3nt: TGTGCCAGCAGCTTACCCCCCGTGGGACACCTCTCCTACGAGCAGTACTTC
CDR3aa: CASSLPPVGHLSYEQYF

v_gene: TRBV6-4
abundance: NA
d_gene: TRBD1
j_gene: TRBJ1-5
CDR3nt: TGTGCCAGCAAGAGGGACAGGGGTGCCGGGGGACTGCATCAGCCCCAGCATTTT
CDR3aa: CASKRDRGAGGLHQPQHF

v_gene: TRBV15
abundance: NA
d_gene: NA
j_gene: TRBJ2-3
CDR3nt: TGTGCCACCAGCACCACTAGCAGGGTCAAGATGGATACGCAGTATTTT
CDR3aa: CATSTTSRVKMDTQYF

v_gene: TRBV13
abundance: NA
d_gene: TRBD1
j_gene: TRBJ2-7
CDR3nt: TGTGCCAGCAGCGGGGGACAGGACTCCTACGAGCAGTACTTC
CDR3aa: CASSGGQDSYEQYF

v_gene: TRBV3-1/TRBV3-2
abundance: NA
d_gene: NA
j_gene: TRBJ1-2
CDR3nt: TGTGCCTTGCGGGACCCCTTTGGCTATGGCTACACCTTC
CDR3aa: CALRDPFGYGYTF

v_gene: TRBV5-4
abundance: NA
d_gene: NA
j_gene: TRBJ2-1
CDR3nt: TGTGCCAGCAGCTCGGGACTGGATGGCAATGAGCAGTTCTTC
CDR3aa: CASSSGLDGNEQFF

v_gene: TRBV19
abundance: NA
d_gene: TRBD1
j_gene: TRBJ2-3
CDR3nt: TGTGCCAGCAGGGGGCGCGAGGGCACAGATACGCAGTATTTT
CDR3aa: CASRGREGTDTQYF

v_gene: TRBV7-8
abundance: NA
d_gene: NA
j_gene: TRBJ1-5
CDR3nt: TGTGCCAGCAGCTTAACTGACAGTACCAATCAGCCCCAGCATTTT
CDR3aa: CASSLTDSTNQPQHF

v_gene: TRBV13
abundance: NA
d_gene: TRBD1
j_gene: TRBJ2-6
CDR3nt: TGTGCCAGCAGCTCGGGGACAGGCGTTCACTCTGGGGCCAACGTCCTGACTTTC
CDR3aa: CASSSGTGVHSGANVLTF